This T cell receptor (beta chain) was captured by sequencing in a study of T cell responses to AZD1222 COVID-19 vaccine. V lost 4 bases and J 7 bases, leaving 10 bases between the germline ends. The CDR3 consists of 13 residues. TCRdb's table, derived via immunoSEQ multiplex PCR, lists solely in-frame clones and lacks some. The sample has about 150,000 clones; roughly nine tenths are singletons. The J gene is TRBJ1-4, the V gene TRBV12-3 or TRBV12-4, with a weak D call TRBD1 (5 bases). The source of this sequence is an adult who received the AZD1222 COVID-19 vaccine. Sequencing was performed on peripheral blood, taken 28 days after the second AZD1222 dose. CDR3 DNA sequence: TGTGCCAGCAGTTATCGGGGGAGTGAAAAACTGTTTTTT. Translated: CASSYRGSEKLFF.